This T cell receptor (beta chain) was found in a study of T cells in localized non-small cell lung cancer. Broader study findings: There were a median 57 of the top 100 tumor clones appearing in adjacent lung. Tumor trailed uninvolved adjacent lung in T cell clonality, which peaked there.

V lost 2 bases, J lost 5 bases, and 15 bases stayed unmatched. CDR1 and CDR2 (germline): SGDLS, YYNGEE. The CDR3 length is 19 residues. In regard to this clone: Its antigen remains unidentified.

The assay was immunoSEQ multiplex PCR, and TCRdb's table has in-frame clones only and misses some. The sample has fewer than 30,000 clones; 80% to 90% are singletons. The receptor was isolated from a woman aged 35 to 70 with stage I lung adenocarcinoma. This chain connects TRBV9 to TRBJ2-3, with 12 bases lining up with TRBD2. Material: peripheral blood, obtained before any cancer treatment. The CDR3 is CASSVRIRTSGAPGDTQYF. CDR3 nucleotides: TGTGCCAGCAGCGTGAGGATCCGGACTAGCGGGGCCCCGGGAGATACGCAGTATTTT.